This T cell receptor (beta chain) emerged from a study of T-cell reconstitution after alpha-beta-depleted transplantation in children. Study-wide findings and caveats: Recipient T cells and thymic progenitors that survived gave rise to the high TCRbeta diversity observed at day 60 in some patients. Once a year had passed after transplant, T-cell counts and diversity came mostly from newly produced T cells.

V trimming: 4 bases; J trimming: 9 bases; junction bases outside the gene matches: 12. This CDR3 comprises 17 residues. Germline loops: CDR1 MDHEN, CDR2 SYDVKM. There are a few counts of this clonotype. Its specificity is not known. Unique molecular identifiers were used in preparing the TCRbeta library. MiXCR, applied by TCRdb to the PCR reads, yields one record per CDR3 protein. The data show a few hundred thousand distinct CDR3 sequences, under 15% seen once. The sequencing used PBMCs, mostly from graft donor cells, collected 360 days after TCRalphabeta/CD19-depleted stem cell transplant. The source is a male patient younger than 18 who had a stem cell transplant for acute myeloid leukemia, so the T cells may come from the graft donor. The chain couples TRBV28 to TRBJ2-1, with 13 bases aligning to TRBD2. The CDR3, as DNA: TGTGCCAGCAGTTCACACACGGGACTAGCGGGATCGCGTGAGCAGTTCTTC. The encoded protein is CASSSHTGLAGSREQFF.